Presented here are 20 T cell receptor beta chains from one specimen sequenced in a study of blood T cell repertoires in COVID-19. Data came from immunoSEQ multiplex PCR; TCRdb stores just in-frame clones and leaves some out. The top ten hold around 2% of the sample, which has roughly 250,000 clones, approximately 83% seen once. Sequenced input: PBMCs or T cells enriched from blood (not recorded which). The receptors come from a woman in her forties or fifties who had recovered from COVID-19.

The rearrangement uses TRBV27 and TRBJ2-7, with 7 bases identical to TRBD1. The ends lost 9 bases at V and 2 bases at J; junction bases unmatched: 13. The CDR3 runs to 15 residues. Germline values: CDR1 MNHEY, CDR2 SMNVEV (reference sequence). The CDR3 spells CASSNPRDSTYEQYF. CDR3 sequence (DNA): TGTGCCAGTTCAAATCCTCGGGACAGCACCTACGAGCAGTACTTC.

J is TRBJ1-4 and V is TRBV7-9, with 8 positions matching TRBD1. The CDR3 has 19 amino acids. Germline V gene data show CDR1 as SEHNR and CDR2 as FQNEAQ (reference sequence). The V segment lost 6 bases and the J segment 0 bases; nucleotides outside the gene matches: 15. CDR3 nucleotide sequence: TGTGCCAGCAGTTCCCCCCGGACAGGGAAACTTGCAACTAATGAAAAACTGTTTTTT. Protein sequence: CASSSPRTGKLATNEKLFF.

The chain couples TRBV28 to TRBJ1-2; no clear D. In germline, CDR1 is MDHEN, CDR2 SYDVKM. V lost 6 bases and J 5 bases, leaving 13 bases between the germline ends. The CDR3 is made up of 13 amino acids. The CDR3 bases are TGTGCCAGCAGCCCCCTGGAGGGTTATGGCTACACCTTC. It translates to CASSPLEGYGYTF.

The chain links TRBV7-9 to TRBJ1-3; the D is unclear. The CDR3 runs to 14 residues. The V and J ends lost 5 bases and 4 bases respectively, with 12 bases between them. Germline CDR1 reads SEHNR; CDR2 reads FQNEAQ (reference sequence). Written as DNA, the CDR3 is TGTGCCAGCAGCCCACGGGGTACGGGAAACACCATATATTTT. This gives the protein CASSPRGTGNTIYF.

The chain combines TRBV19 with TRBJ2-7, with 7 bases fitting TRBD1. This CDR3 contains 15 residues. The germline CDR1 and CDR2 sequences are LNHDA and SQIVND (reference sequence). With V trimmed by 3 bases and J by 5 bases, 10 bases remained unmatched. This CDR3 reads CASSIRDRVMDEQYF. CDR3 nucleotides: TGTGCCAGTAGTATCAGGGACAGAGTTATGGACGAGCAGTACTTC.

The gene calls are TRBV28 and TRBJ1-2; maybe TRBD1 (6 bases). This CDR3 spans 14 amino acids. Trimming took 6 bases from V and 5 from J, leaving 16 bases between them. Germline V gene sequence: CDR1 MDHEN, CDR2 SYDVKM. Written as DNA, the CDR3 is TGTGCCAGCAGGGATTCCGGGACATGGTATGGCTACACCTTC. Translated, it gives CASRDSGTWYGYTF.

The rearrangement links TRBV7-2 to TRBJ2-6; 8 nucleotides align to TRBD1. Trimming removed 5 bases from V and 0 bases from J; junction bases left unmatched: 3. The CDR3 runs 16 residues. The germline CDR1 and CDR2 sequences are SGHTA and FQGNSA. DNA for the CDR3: TGTGCCAGCAGCAGACAGGGGCTCTCTGGGGCCAACGTCCTGACTTTC. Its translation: CASSRQGLSGANVLTF.

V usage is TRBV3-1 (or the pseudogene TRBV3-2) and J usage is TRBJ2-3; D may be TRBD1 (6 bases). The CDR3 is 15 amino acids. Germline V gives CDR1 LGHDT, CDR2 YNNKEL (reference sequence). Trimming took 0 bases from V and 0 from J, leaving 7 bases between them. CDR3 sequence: CASSQEDRSTDTQYF. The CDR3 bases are TGTGCCAGCAGCCAAGAAGACAGGAGCACAGATACGCAGTATTTT.

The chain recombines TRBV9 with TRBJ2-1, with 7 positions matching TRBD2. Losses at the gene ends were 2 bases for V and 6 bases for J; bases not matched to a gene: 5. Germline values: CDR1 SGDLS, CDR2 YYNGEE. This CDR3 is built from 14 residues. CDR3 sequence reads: CASSVLVAGNEQFF. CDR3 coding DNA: TGTGCCAGCAGCGTCTTAGTAGCGGGCAATGAGCAGTTCTTC. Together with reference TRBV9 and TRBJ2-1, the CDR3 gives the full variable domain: DSGVTQTPKHLITATGQRVTLRCSPRSGDLSVYWYQQSLDQGLQFLIQYYNGEERAKGNILERFSAQQFPDLHSELNLSSLELGDSALYFCASSVLVAGNEQFFGPGTRLTVL.

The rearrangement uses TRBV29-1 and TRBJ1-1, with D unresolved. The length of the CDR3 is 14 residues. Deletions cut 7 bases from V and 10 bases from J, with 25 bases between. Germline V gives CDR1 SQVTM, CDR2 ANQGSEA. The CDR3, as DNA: TGCAGCGAAGAGGGTCCGGCCTTCTGGGATGGAGCTTTCTTT. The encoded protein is CSEEGPAFWDGAFF.

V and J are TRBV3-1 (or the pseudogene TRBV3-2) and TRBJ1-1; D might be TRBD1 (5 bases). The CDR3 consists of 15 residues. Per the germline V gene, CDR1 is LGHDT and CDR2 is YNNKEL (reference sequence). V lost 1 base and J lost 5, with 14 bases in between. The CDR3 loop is CASSQGVRGETEAFF. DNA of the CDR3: TGTGCCAGCAGCCAAGGGGTCCGGGGGGAGACTGAAGCTTTCTTT.

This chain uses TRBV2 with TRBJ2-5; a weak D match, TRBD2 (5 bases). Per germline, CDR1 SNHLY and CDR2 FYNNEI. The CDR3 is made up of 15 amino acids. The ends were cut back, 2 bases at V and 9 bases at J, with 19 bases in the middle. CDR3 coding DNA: TGTGCCAGCAGTGAATCGGAGGCCAGCCCGGGGTCCCAGTACTTC. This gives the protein CASSESEASPGSQYF.

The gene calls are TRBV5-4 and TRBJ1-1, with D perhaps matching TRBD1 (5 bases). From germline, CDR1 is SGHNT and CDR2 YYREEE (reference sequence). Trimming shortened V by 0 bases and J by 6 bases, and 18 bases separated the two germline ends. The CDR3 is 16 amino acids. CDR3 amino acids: CASSLDGRDKIAEAFF. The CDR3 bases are TGTGCCAGCAGCTTGGATGGCAGGGATAAGATAGCTGAAGCTTTCTTT.

Here the CDR3 DNA reads TGTGCCAGCTCACCACCGGACAGGGGGCTGTTGAATGAGCAGTTCTTC. Protein: CASSPPDRGLLNEQFF. The genes are TRBV18 and TRBJ2-1; 11 nucleotides agree with TRBD1. This CDR3 comprises 16 residues. In germline, CDR1 is KGHSH, CDR2 LQKENI. V dropped 0 bases and J dropped 7; count of bases not matched to a gene: 5.

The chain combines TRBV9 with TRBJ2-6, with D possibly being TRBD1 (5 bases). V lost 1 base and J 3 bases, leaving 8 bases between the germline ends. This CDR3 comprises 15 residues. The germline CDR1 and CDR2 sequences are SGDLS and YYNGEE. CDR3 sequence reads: CASSVLGDGANVLTF. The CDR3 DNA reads TGTGCCAGCAGCGTATTAGGGGATGGGGCCAACGTCCTGACTTTC.

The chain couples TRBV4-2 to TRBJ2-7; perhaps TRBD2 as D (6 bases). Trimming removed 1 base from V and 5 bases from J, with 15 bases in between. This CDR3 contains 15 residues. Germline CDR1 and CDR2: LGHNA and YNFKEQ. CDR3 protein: CASSQVGLGGNEQYF. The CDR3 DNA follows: TGTGCCAGCAGCCAAGTGGGACTTGGGGGAAACGAGCAGTACTTC.

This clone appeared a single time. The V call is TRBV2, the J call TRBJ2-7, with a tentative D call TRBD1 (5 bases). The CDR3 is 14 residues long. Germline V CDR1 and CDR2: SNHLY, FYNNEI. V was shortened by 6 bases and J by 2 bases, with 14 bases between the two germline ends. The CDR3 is CASSPLSRAYEQYF. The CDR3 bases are TGTGCCAGCAGCCCATTGTCCAGGGCCTACGAGCAGTACTTC.

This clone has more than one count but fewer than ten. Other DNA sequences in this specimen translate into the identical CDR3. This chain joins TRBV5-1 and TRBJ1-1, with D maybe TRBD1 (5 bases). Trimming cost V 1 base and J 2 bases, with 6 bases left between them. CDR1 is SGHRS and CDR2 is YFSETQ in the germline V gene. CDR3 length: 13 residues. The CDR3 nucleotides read TGCGCCAGCAGCTTGAGGGGAAACACTGAAGCTTTCTTT. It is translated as CASSLRGNTEAFF. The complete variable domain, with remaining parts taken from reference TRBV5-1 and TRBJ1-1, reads KAGVTQTPRYLIKTRGQQVTLSCSPISGHRSVSWYQQTPGQGLQFLFEYFSETQRNKGNFPGRFSGRQFSNSRSEMNVSTLELGDSALYLCASSLRGNTEAFFGQGTRLTVV.

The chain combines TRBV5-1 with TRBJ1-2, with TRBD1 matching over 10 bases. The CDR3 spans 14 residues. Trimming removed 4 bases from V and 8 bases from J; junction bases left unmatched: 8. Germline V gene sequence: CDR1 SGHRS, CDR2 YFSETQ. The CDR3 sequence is CASSNMTGGEGYTF. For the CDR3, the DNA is TGCGCCAGCAGCAACATGACAGGGGGCGAAGGCTACACCTTC. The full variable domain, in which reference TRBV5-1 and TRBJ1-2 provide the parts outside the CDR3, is KAGVTQTPRYLIKTRGQQVTLSCSPISGHRSVSWYQQTPGQGLQFLFEYFSETQRNKGNFPGRFSGRQFSNSRSEMNVSTLELGDSALYLCASSNMTGGEGYTFGSGTRLTVV.

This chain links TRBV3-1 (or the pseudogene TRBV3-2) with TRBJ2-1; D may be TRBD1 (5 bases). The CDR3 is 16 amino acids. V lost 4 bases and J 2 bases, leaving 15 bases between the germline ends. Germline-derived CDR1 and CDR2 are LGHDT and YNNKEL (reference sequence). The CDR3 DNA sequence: TGTGCCAGCAGCCCACGGACACCCACCGCCTACAATGAGCAGTTCTTC. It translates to CASSPRTPTAYNEQFF.